Detailed here is one T cell receptor beta chain. This clone's antigen is unknown. Base qualities are not recorded, but no much larger clone differs from it by a single base. TCRbeta CDR3 regions were amplified from genomic DNA using the immunoSEQ Assay, a bias-controlled multiplex PCR. Turning to the authors' computational methods: Nucleated cell counts per sample were estimated from amplification of reference gene primers within the assay. To quantify the absolute abundance of each unique TCRbeta CDR3 rearrangement, sequence reads were collapsed and filtered. For each sample, productive Simpson clonality was calculated by taking the square root of Simpson's diversity index across productive rearrangements. Imported from immuneACCESS, the table was reduced by TCRdb to in-frame sequences with V and J called. These copies leave out some clones; in studies compared against another copy, an unresolved V gene accounts for under half, and the cause of the remainder is not known. V, J and clone size were drawn from that table, and D and trimming were deduced from the DNA. Recorded for this sample are fewer than 150,000 clones; around 90% of them occurred a single time. Under 4.5% of the sample is in the top ten clones.

At one collaborating source in Seattle, patients were enrolled during active infection and were followed longitudinally through the course of disease. Each collaborating institution followed its own protocols to collect whole blood in K2EDTA tubes. For TCRbeta analysis, collaborators shipped samples as frozen whole blood, isolated PBMCs, or DNA extracted from either of those sample types. Between the V and J ends, shortened by 0 bases and 4 bases respectively, the junction contains 9 bases. The germline V gene (reference sequence) gives CDR1 as PRHDT and CDR2 as FYEKMQ. The CDR3, from cysteine to phenylalanine, totals 14 residues. Kept here is only the CDR3 DNA, which spans 42 bases and is read in frame from base 1. The data are from a study of blood T cell repertoires in COVID-19 (dated by TCRdb to the early 2020s). With respect to the entire study: Samples covering the acute and convalescent phases of COVID-19 were provided by collaborators in the United States, Italy and Spain. The prospective study material was composed of cDNA or gDNA derived from T cells, B-cell-depleted T cells, or PBMCs. Deeply sampled blood TCRbeta repertoires from subjects exposed to, actively infected with, or recovered from COVID-19 were included in the dataset. The repertoires were released in a freely available public database intended as a resource for research on the immune response to SARS-CoV-2. The samples were drawn from two sources: the first 160 participants of the ongoing ImmuneRACE study, and fewer than 1,500 subjects contributed by 6 global collaborators. The sample metadata nearly always contained a de-identified subject ID, COVID-19 status, age in years and sex. Where available, HLA class I and class II types were obtained from metadata supplied by the sample provider rather than from assay-based typing. Study-wide findings and limitations: Clinical and demographic metadata were provided uncurated, with the amount varying by source and participant.

The sequence came from a woman aged 55-70 years with COVID-19, enrolled during active disease. The chain joins TRBV13 to TRBJ1-2, and perhaps TRBD1 as D gene, on 5 matching bases. Material for sequencing was peripheral blood. The nucleotides read TGTGCCAGCAGCTTAGGTGGCAGGGTCTATGGCTACACCTTC. This gives the protein CASSLGGRVYGYTF.